This entry concerns a single TCR beta chain. Antigen: not known. V shed 6 bases and J 5 bases; nucleotides not matched to a gene: 4. The CDR3 is 14 residues long. Per the germline V gene, CDR1 is MDHEN and CDR2 is SYDVKM. This sample is part of a study of T cell responses to AZD1222 COVID-19 vaccine. Findings and limits, study-wide: Donors were largely white British and mainly female; clonal diversity was possibly underestimated. Nearly half of the spike-specific TCRs reportedly recognize variant regions that carry no mutations. Only a handful of AZD1222 recipients, about six in all, had baseline seropositivity. Spike-specific TCR breadth and depth grew following two AZD1222 doses.

Profiling relied on immunoSEQ multiplex PCR, and the TCRdb table lists in-frame clones only, not all of them. The sample yields 200,000 to 300,000 clones, 93% seen once. The TCR was taken from an adult in good health. The sequencing used peripheral blood, collected on day 0 of AZD1222 vaccination. The chain uses TRBV28 and TRBJ1-5, with 10 bases matching TRBD1. The CDR3 bases are TGTGCCAGCAGGCGGACAGGGGGAGATCAGCCCCAGCATTTT. This encodes CASRRTGGDQPQHF.